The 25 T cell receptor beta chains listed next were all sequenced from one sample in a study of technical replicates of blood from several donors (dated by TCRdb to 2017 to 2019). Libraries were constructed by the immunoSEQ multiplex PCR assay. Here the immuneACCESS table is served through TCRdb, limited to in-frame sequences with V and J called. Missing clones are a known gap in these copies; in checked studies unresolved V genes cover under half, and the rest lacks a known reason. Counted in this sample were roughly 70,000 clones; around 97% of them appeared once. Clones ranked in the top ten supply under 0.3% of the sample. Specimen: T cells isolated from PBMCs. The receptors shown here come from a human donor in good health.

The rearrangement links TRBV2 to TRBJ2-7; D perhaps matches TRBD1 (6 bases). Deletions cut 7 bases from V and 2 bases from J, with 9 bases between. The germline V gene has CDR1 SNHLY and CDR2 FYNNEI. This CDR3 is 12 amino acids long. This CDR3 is CASIGGPYEQYF. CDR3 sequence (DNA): TGTGCCAGCATAGGGGGACCCTACGAGCAGTACTTC. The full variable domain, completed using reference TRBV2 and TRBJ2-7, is EPEVTQTPSHQVTQMGQEVILRCVPISNHLYFYWYRQILGQKVEFLVSFYNNEISEKSEIFDDQFSVERPDGSNFTLKIRSTKLEDSAMYFCASIGGPYEQYFGPGTRLTVT.

CDR3 sequence: CAREGGNTEAFF. The CDR3 coding sequence is TGTGCCAGGGAAGGGGGGAACACTGAAGCTTTCTTT. The chain employs TRBV2 and TRBJ1-1; TRBD1 is a possible D gene (6 bases). This CDR3 comprises 12 residues. The V end was cut by 9 bases, the J end by 1 base, with 9 bases between. CDR1 is SNHLY, CDR2 FYNNEI, per germline.

CDR3 residues: CASSLAGNYGYTF. Here the CDR3 DNA reads TGTGCCAGCAGCTTAGCCGGGAACTATGGCTACACCTTC. The chain is built from TRBV7-9 and TRBJ1-2; D gene unclear. This CDR3 contains 13 residues. Trimming left V 0 bases short and J 2 bases short, with 4 bases between. CDR1 is SEHNR and CDR2 is FQNEAQ in the germline V gene (reference sequence).

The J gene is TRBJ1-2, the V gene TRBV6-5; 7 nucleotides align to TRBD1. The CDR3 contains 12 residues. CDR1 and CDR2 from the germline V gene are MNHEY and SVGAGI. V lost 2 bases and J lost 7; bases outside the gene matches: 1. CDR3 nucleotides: TGTGCCAGCAGTTACGGGACAGCTGGCTACACCTTC. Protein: CASSYGTAGYTF.

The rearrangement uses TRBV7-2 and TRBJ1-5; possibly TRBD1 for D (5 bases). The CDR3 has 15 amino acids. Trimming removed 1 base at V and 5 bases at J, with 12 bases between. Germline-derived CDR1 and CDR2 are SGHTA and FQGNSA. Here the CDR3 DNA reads TGTGCCAGCAGCTTAGTCAGGGCCCAAGATCAGCCCCAGCATTTT. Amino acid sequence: CASSLVRAQDQPQHF.

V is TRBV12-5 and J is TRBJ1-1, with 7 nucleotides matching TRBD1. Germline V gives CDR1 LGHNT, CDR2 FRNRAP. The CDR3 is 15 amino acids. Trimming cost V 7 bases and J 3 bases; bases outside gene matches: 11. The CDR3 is CASATTGYRDTEAFF. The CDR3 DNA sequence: TGTGCTAGTGCCACGACAGGGTACAGGGACACTGAAGCTTTCTTT.

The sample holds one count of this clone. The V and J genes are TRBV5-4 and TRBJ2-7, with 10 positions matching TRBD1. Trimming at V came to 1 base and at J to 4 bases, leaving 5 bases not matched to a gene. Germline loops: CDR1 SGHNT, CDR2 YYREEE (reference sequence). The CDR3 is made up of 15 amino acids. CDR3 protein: CASSLPGQGHYEQYF. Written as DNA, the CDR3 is TGTGCCAGCAGCTTGCCGGGACAGGGGCATTACGAGCAGTACTTC.

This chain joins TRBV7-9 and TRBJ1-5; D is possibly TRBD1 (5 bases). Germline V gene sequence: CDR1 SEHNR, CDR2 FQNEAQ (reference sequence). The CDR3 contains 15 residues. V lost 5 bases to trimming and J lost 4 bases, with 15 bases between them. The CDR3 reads CASSDGRQLNQPQHF. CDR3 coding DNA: TGTGCCAGCAGCGACGGGAGACAGCTTAATCAGCCCCAGCATTTT. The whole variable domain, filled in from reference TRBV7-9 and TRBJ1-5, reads DTGVSQNPRHKITKRGQNVTFRCDPISEHNRLYWYRQTLGQGPEFLTYFQNEAQLEKSRLLSDRFSAERPKGSFSTLEIQRTEQGDSAMYLCASSDGRQLNQPQHFGDGTRLSIL.

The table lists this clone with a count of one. The CDR3 bases are TGTGCCAGCAGCCCCGGACTAGCGGGAGAAGGGCCAGATACGCAGTATTTT. Translation: CASSPGLAGEGPDTQYF. V usage is TRBV7-3 and J usage is TRBJ2-3, with TRBD2 identical over 13 bases. This CDR3 is built from 17 residues. The V segment lost 5 bases and the J segment 4 bases; nucleotides outside the gene matches: 9. CDR1 is SGHTA, CDR2 FQGTGA, per germline.

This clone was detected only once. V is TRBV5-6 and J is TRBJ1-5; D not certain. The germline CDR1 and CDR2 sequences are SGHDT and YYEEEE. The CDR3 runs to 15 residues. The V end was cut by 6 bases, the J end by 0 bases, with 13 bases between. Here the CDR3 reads CASTMGQYSNQPQHF. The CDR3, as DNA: TGTGCCAGCACCATGGGCCAATATAGCAATCAGCCCCAGCATTTT.

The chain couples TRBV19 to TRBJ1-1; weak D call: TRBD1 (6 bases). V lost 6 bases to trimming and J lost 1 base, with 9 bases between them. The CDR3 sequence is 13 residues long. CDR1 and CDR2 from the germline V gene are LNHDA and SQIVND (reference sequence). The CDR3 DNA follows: TGTGCCAGTAGACTAGGGGGGAACACTGAAGCTTTCTTT. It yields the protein CASRLGGNTEAFF. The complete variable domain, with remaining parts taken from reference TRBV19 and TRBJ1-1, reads DGGITQSPKYLFRKEGQNVTLSCEQNLNHDAMYWYRQDPGQGLRLIYYSQIVNDFQKGDIAEGYSVSREKKESFPLTVTSAQKNPTAFYLCASRLGGNTEAFFGQGTRLTVV.

CDR3 sequence reads: CASSPKSDRGANTEAFF. As DNA, the CDR3 is TGCGCCAGCAGCCCCAAGTCGGACAGGGGGGCGAACACTGAAGCTTTCTTT. This chain uses TRBV4-1 with TRBJ1-1, with 10 bases fitting TRBD1. Germline V CDR1 and CDR2: MGHRA, YSYEKL. V lost 4 bases, J lost 1 base, and 9 bases stayed unmatched. CDR3 length: 17 amino acids.

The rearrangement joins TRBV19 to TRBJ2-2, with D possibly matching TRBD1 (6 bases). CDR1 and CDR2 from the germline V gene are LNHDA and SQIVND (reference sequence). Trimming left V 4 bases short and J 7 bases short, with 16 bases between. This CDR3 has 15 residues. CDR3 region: CASSTEQGESGELFF. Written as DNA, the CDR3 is TGTGCCAGTAGTACGGAACAGGGAGAAAGCGGGGAGCTGTTTTTT.

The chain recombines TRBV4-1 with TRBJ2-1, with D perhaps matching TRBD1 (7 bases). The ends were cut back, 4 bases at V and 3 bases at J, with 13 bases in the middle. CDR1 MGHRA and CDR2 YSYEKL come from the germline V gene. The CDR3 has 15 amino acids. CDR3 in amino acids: CASSPSGGRYNEQFF. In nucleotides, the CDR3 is TGCGCCAGCAGCCCCTCAGGGGGGCGCTACAATGAGCAGTTCTTC.

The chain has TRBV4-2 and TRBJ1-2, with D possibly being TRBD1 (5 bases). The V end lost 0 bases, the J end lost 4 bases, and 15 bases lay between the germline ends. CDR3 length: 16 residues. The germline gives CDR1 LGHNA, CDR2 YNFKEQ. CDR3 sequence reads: CASSQEVDTGGYGYTF. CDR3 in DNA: TGTGCCAGCAGCCAAGAGGTGGACACCGGCGGCTATGGCTACACCTTC.

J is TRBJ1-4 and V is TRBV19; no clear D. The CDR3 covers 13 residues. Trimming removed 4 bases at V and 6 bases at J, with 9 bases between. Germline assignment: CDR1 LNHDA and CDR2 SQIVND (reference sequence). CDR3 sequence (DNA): TGTGCCAGTAGTAACGGTGCGGATGAAAAACTGTTTTTT. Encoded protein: CASSNGADEKLFF.

The CDR3 protein is CASSQGLTGANVLTF. CDR3 sequence (DNA): TGTGCCAGCAGCCAAGGACTCACTGGGGCCAACGTCCTGACTTTC. This sequence joins TRBV5-8 and TRBJ2-6; maybe TRBD2 (5 bases). V shed 4 bases and J shed 2 bases, with 10 bases lying between them. Germline V lookup: CDR1 SGHTS, CDR2 YDEGEE. The CDR3 consists of 15 residues.

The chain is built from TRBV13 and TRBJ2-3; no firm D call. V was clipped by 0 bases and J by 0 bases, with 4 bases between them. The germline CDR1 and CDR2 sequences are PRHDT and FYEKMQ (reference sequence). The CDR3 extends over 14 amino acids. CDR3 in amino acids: CASSLGASTDTQYF. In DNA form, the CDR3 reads TGTGCCAGCAGCTTAGGAGCTAGCACAGATACGCAGTATTTT.

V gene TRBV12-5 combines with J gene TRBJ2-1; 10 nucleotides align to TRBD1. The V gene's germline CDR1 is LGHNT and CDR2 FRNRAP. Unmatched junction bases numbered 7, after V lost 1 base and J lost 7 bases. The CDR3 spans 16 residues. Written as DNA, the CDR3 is TGTGCTAGTGGTTTGGCCCCGGGACAGGGGTCAAATGAGCAGTTCTTC. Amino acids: CASGLAPGQGSNEQFF.

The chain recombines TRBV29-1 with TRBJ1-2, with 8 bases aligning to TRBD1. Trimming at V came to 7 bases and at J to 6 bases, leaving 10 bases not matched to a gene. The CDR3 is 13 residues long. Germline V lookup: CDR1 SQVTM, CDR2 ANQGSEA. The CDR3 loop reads CSGWDRKYNGYTF. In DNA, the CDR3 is TGCAGCGGTTGGGACAGGAAGTACAATGGCTACACCTTC.

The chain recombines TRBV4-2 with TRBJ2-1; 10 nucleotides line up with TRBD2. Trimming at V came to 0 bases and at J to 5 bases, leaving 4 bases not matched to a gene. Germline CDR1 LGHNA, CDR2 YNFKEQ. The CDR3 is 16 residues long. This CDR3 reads CASSQEAGGPNNEQFF. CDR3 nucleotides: TGTGCCAGCAGCCAAGAAGCGGGAGGGCCCAACAATGAGCAGTTCTTC.

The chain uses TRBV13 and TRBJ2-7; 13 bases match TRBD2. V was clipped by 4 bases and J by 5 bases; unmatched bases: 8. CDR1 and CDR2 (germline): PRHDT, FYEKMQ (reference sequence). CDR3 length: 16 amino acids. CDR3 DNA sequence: TGTGCCAGCAGCTCCCGGACTAGCGGGAGAGCCCACGAGCAGTACTTC. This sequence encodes CASSSRTSGRAHEQYF.

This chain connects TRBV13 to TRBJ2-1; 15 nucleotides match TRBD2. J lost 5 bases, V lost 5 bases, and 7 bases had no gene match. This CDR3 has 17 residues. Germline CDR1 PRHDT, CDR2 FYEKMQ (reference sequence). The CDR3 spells CASSPRTSGRADNEQFF. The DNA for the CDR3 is TGTGCCAGCAGCCCCCGGACTAGCGGGAGGGCAGACAATGAGCAGTTCTTC.

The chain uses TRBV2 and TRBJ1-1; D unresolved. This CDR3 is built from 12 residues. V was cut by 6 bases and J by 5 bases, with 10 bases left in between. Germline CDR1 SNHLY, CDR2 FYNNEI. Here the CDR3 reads CASRAQLTEAFF. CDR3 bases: TGTGCCAGCAGAGCACAGTTGACTGAAGCTTTCTTT.

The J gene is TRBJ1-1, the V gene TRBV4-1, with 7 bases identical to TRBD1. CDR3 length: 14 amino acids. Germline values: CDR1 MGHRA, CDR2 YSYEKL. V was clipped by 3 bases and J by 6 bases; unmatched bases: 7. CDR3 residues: CASSHATGTAEAFF. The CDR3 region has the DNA TGCGCCAGCAGCCACGCCACCGGGACAGCTGAAGCTTTCTTT.